This T cell receptor beta chain is drawn from a study of cytomegalovirus exposure and HLA in healthy donors. Whole-study results and caveats: In a later analysis, HLA-associated beta chains showed higher expansion and lower generation probabilities than comparable chains.

Many counts were recorded for this clone. The antigen is undetermined. Researchers ran the PCR with 60 Vbeta and 13 Jbeta primers. Profiled with immunoSEQ multiplex PCR; TCRdb holds only in-frame clones, not every one. The sample consists of a few hundred thousand clones, around 73% of them appearing once. Trimming removed 5 bases at V and 3 bases at J, with 11 bases between. The CDR3 totals 14 residues. Germline V CDR1 and CDR2: SGHTA, FQGTGA. The V and J genes are TRBV7-3 and TRBJ1-3; D is unclear. Specimen: PBMCs. This TCR came from a woman aged 25 to 45 in good health and CMV-seronegative. In nucleotides, the CDR3 is TGTGCCAGCAGCCCCGGCGAGGGTGGAAACACCATATATTTT. It is translated as CASSPGEGGNTIYF.